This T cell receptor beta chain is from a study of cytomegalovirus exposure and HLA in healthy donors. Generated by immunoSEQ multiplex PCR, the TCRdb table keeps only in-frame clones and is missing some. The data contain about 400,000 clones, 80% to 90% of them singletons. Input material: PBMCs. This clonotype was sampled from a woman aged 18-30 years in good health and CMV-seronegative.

CDR3 sequence: CASTTGTREWFF. The DNA of the CDR3 is TGTGCCAGCACTACGGGAACTAGGGAATGGTTCTTC. This chain joins TRBV6-5 and TRBJ2-1, with D tentatively TRBD2 (5 bases). Germline V gives CDR1 MNHEY, CDR2 SVGAGI. The CDR3 spans 12 residues. Trimming stripped 7 bases from V and 15 bases from J, with 19 bases between.